A selection of T cell receptor beta chains follows, all from one sample in a study of shared clonotypes between healthy human individuals. The protocol was immunoSEQ multiplex PCR, while the TCRdb copy is restricted to in-frame clones and leaves out a portion. The data show hundreds of thousands of clones, roughly 79% seen once. Sequencing was done on a sample of PBMCs. The source of these receptors is a woman aged 40 to 49 in good health. Some clones in this sample may be carry-over from other donors' samples. CDR3s include the opening cysteine and the closing phenylalanine or tryptophan. The D gene is left open where the match is weak. Where a row states a size, it is once, few, many or the class of an expanded clone; other rows omit it.

j_gene: TRBJ2-7; v_gene: TRBV9; len: 15; d_gene: NA; abundance: few; CDR3aa: CASSPVAADSYEQYF; CDR3nt: TGTGCCAGCAGCCCCGTGGCAGCTGACTCCTACGAGCAGTACTTC
j_gene: TRBJ2-6; v_gene: TRBV18; len: 15; d_gene: NA; abundance: NA; CDR3aa: CASSPLVSGANVLTF; CDR3nt: TGTGCCAGCTCACCACTGGTCTCTGGGGCCAACGTCCTGACTTTC
j_gene: TRBJ2-3; v_gene: TRBV29-1; len: 14; d_gene: TRBD1; abundance: NA; CDR3aa: CSVLDRGKTDTQYF; CDR3nt: TGCAGCGTCCTTGACAGGGGTAAGACAGATACGCAGTATTTT
j_gene: TRBJ2-2; v_gene: TRBV6-4; len: 14; d_gene: TRBD1; abundance: NA; CDR3aa: CASSRTGNTGELFF; CDR3nt: TGTGCCAGCAGTCGGACAGGGAACACCGGGGAGCTGTTTTTT
j_gene: TRBJ2-1; v_gene: TRBV6-6; len: 14; d_gene: NA; abundance: once; CDR3aa: CASRDIRVSNEQFF; CDR3nt: TGTGCCAGCAGGGATATAAGGGTTTCCAATGAGCAGTTCTTC
j_gene: TRBJ1-5; v_gene: TRBV7-9; len: 14; d_gene: NA; abundance: once; CDR3aa: CASSSQGRDQPQHF; CDR3nt: TGTGCCAGCAGCTCGCAGGGGAGGGATCAGCCCCAGCATTTT
j_gene: TRBJ2-3; v_gene: TRBV7-3; len: 14; d_gene: TRBD2; abundance: few; CDR3aa: CASSSLAALDTQYF; CDR3nt: TGTGCCAGCAGCAGCCTAGCGGCCCTGGATACGCAGTATTTT
j_gene: TRBJ2-1; v_gene: TRBV7-8; len: 18; d_gene: TRBD2; abundance: NA; CDR3aa: CASSLPRRLAGLYNEQFF; CDR3nt: TGTGCCAGCAGCTTACCCCGTAGACTAGCCGGTCTCTACAATGAGCAGTTCTTC
j_gene: TRBJ2-5; v_gene: TRBV5-4; len: 15; d_gene: TRBD2; abundance: NA; CDR3aa: CASSLELAGFGTQYF; CDR3nt: TGTGCCAGCAGCTTGGAGCTAGCGGGATTCGGGACCCAGTACTTC
j_gene: TRBJ1-4; v_gene: TRBV4-1; len: 13; d_gene: NA; abundance: NA; CDR3aa: CASSQEGGGKLFF; CDR3nt: TGCGCCAGCAGCCAAGAAGGGGGGGGGAAACTGTTTTTT
j_gene: TRBJ2-2; v_gene: TRBV19; len: 12; d_gene: NA; abundance: NA; CDR3aa: CASSIGLGELFF; CDR3nt: TGTGCCAGTAGTATTGGCCTGGGGGAGCTGTTTTTT
j_gene: TRBJ2-2; v_gene: TRBV7-7; len: 15; d_gene: TRBD2; abundance: few; CDR3aa: CASSPGLAATGELFF; CDR3nt: TGTGCCAGCAGCCCGGGACTAGCGGCCACCGGGGAGCTGTTTTTT
j_gene: TRBJ2-2; v_gene: TRBV7-2; len: 13; d_gene: NA; abundance: few; CDR3aa: CASSFKRSGELFF; CDR3nt: TGTGCCAGCAGCTTTAAAAGGTCCGGGGAGCTGTTCTTT
j_gene: TRBJ2-1; v_gene: TRBV28; len: 14; d_gene: NA; abundance: NA; CDR3aa: CASSTPGTRNEQFF; CDR3nt: TGTGCCAGCAGCACCCCAGGGACGCGGAATGAGCAGTTCTTC
j_gene: TRBJ2-7; v_gene: TRBV30; len: 13; d_gene: NA; abundance: NA; CDR3aa: CAWRYGGPYEQYF; CDR3nt: TGTGCCTGGAGATATGGTGGGCCCTACGAGCAGTACTTC
j_gene: TRBJ2-7; v_gene: TRBV10-3; len: 14; d_gene: NA; abundance: NA; CDR3aa: CAISAGTSTYEQYF; CDR3nt: TGTGCCATCAGTGCCGGGACTTCAACCTACGAGCAGTACTTC
j_gene: TRBJ2-7; v_gene: TRBV29-1; len: 13; d_gene: NA; abundance: NA; CDR3aa: CSVEVEGPGEQYF; CDR3nt: TGCAGCGTTGAAGTCGAGGGCCCGGGAGAGCAGTACTTC
j_gene: TRBJ2-7; v_gene: TRBV30; len: 13; d_gene: TRBD1; abundance: NA; CDR3aa: CAWSWDRGYEQYF; CDR3nt: TGTGCCTGGAGTTGGGACAGGGGCTACGAGCAGTACTTC
j_gene: TRBJ1-1; v_gene: TRBV15; len: 15; d_gene: NA; abundance: NA; CDR3aa: CATSFPGLENTEAFF; CDR3nt: TGTGCCACCAGCTTCCCGGGACTGGAGAACACTGAAGCTTTCTTT
j_gene: TRBJ1-1; v_gene: TRBV5-4; len: 16; d_gene: NA; abundance: NA; CDR3aa: CASSSPIGKTNTEAFF; CDR3nt: TGTGCCAGCAGCTCCCCAATCGGTAAAACGAACACTGAAGCTTTCTTT
j_gene: TRBJ1-1; v_gene: TRBV29-1; len: 14; d_gene: TRBD1; abundance: NA; CDR3aa: CSTTGGGGSTEAFF; CDR3nt: TGCAGCACTACAGGGGGCGGGGGGTCCACTGAAGCTTTCTTT
j_gene: TRBJ1-5; v_gene: TRBV19; len: 17; d_gene: NA; abundance: NA; CDR3aa: CASSIARTRVGDQPQHF; CDR3nt: TGTGCCAGTAGTATAGCCCGGACCAGGGTGGGGGATCAGCCCCAGCATTTT
j_gene: TRBJ2-1; v_gene: TRBV11-3; len: 15; d_gene: TRBD2; abundance: NA; CDR3aa: CASSLGGGRVNEQFF; CDR3nt: TGTGCCAGCAGCTTAGGGGGAGGGAGGGTCAATGAGCAGTTCTTC
j_gene: TRBJ2-7; v_gene: TRBV6-6; len: 15; d_gene: NA; abundance: NA; CDR3aa: CARRIGQFAPDEQYF; CDR3nt: TGTGCCAGGCGTATTGGCCAATTTGCACCGGACGAGCAGTACTTC
j_gene: TRBJ2-5; v_gene: TRBV5-4; len: 14; d_gene: TRBD1; abundance: NA; CDR3aa: CASSFGTAKETQYF; CDR3nt: TGTGCCAGCAGCTTTGGGACAGCTAAAGAGACCCAGTACTTC
j_gene: TRBJ1-1; v_gene: TRBV4-1; len: 15; d_gene: NA; abundance: NA; CDR3aa: CASSRGTFPNTEAFF; CDR3nt: TGCGCCAGCAGCCGAGGGACTTTCCCCAACACTGAAGCTTTCTTT
j_gene: TRBJ2-7; v_gene: TRBV10-3; len: 13; d_gene: TRBD1; abundance: once; CDR3aa: CAISPGQGVEQYF; CDR3nt: TGTGCCATCAGCCCGGGACAGGGTGTCGAGCAGTACTTC
j_gene: TRBJ2-7; v_gene: TRBV5-1; len: 13; d_gene: NA; abundance: NA; CDR3aa: CASSSGGSYEQYF; CDR3nt: TGCGCCAGCAGCTCCGGGGGCTCCTACGAGCAGTACTTC
j_gene: TRBJ2-5; v_gene: TRBV5-4; len: 16; d_gene: NA; abundance: few; CDR3aa: CASSPQGYSSIETQYF; CDR3nt: TGTGCCAGCAGCCCACAGGGCTATTCATCAATAGAGACCCAGTACTTC
j_gene: TRBJ1-4; v_gene: TRBV27; len: 16; d_gene: NA; abundance: NA; CDR3aa: CASMGLQGRSNEKLFF; CDR3nt: TGTGCCAGCATGGGACTGCAGGGCCGGTCTAATGAAAAACTGTTTTTT
j_gene: TRBJ1-1; v_gene: TRBV15; len: 13; d_gene: NA; abundance: NA; CDR3aa: CATSVGVNTEAFF; CDR3nt: TGTGCCACCAGCGTGGGGGTGAACACTGAAGCTTTCTTT
j_gene: TRBJ1-6; v_gene: TRBV4-1; len: 17; d_gene: TRBD1; abundance: NA; CDR3aa: CASSHQPPGQGFSPLHF; CDR3nt: TGCGCCAGCAGCCACCAACCGCCGGGACAGGGTTTTTCACCCCTCCACTTT
j_gene: TRBJ1-2; v_gene: TRBV5-4; len: 14; d_gene: NA; abundance: NA; CDR3aa: CASSSPQGATGYTF; CDR3nt: TGTGCCAGCTCAAGCCCACAGGGCGCTACTGGCTACACCTTC
j_gene: TRBJ2-3; v_gene: TRBV6-5; len: 13; d_gene: NA; abundance: few; CDR3aa: CASSYSGTDTQYF; CDR3nt: TGTGCCAGCAGTTACTCGGGGACAGATACGCAGTATTTT
j_gene: TRBJ2-3; v_gene: TRBV7-2; len: 14; d_gene: NA; abundance: NA; CDR3aa: CASSSDSFTDTQYF; CDR3nt: TGTGCCAGCAGCTCCGACAGCTTCACAGATACGCAGTATTTT
j_gene: TRBJ2-7; v_gene: TRBV11-3; len: 13; d_gene: NA; abundance: NA; CDR3aa: CASSLAAGYEQYF; CDR3nt: TGTGCCAGCAGCTTAGCAGCCGGCTACGAGCAGTACTTC
j_gene: TRBJ1-1; v_gene: TRBV11-2; len: 14; d_gene: TRBD1; abundance: NA; CDR3aa: CASSLERQGSEAFF; CDR3nt: TGTGCCAGCAGCTTAGAGAGACAGGGATCTGAAGCTTTCTTT
j_gene: TRBJ2-7; v_gene: TRBV10-3; len: 13; d_gene: NA; abundance: NA; CDR3aa: CAISELGSYEQYF; CDR3nt: TGTGCCATCAGTGAGTTAGGATCCTACGAGCAGTACTTC
j_gene: TRBJ2-5; v_gene: TRBV5-1; len: 13; d_gene: NA; abundance: NA; CDR3aa: CASSFEAEETQYF; CDR3nt: TGCGCCAGCAGCTTTGAGGCGGAAGAGACCCAGTACTTC
j_gene: TRBJ2-2; v_gene: TRBV28; len: 14; d_gene: NA; abundance: NA; CDR3aa: CASKWAGATGELFF; CDR3nt: TGTGCCAGCAAATGGGCGGGGGCCACCGGGGAGCTGTTTTTT
j_gene: TRBJ2-7; v_gene: TRBV28; len: 15; d_gene: TRBD2; abundance: few; CDR3aa: CASREGLAGVYEQYF; CDR3nt: TGTGCCAGCAGGGAGGGACTAGCGGGAGTCTACGAGCAGTACTTC
j_gene: TRBJ1-5; v_gene: TRBV15; len: 17; d_gene: NA; abundance: NA; CDR3aa: CATSRDRSTVSNQPQHF; CDR3nt: TGTGCCACCAGCAGAGATAGGTCGACGGTGAGCAATCAGCCCCAGCATTTT
j_gene: TRBJ2-3; v_gene: TRBV18; len: 16; d_gene: TRBD2; abundance: NA; CDR3aa: CASSQPGLAGADTQYF; CDR3nt: TGTGCCAGCTCACAACCGGGACTAGCGGGAGCGGATACGCAGTATTTT
j_gene: TRBJ1-6; v_gene: TRBV7-9; len: 15; d_gene: NA; abundance: NA; CDR3aa: CASSLSGPYNSPLHF; CDR3nt: TGTGCCAGCAGCTTAAGCGGACCGTATAATTCACCCCTCCACTTT
j_gene: TRBJ2-7; v_gene: TRBV6-1; len: 14; d_gene: TRBD1; abundance: NA; CDR3aa: CASRGTAETYEQYF; CDR3nt: TGTGCCAGCAGAGGGACAGCCGAGACCTACGAGCAGTACTTC
j_gene: TRBJ2-3; v_gene: TRBV4-2; len: 15; d_gene: NA; abundance: NA; CDR3aa: CASSHGGLSTDTQYF; CDR3nt: TGTGCCAGCAGCCACGGCGGACTTAGCACAGATACGCAGTATTTT
j_gene: TRBJ2-3; v_gene: TRBV30; len: 12; d_gene: TRBD2; abundance: NA; CDR3aa: CACGGRASHRYF; CDR3nt: TGTGCCTGCGGTGGGAGGGCCTCTCATCGGTATTTT
j_gene: TRBJ1-1; v_gene: TRBV30; len: 13; d_gene: NA; abundance: NA; CDR3aa: CAWSVATDTEAFF; CDR3nt: TGTGCCTGGAGTGTCGCGACAGACACTGAAGCTTTCTTT
j_gene: TRBJ1-5; v_gene: TRBV30; len: 14; d_gene: TRBD1; abundance: NA; CDR3aa: CAWSVGQGRKPQHF; CDR3nt: TGTGCCTGGAGTGTCGGACAGGGGAGGAAGCCCCAGCATTTT
j_gene: TRBJ2-2; v_gene: TRBV7-3; len: 12; d_gene: NA; abundance: NA; CDR3aa: CASTSRVGELFF; CDR3nt: TGTGCCAGCACCTCCAGGGTAGGGGAGCTGTTTTTT
j_gene: TRBJ2-2; v_gene: TRBV19; len: 13; d_gene: NA; abundance: NA; CDR3aa: CASSIEGGGELFF; CDR3nt: TGTGCCAGTAGTATCGAGGGTGGCGGGGAGCTGTTTTTT
j_gene: TRBJ2-2; v_gene: TRBV28; len: 15; d_gene: NA; abundance: few; CDR3aa: CASSLAASNTGELFF; CDR3nt: TGTGCCAGCAGTTTAGCGGCCTCGAACACCGGGGAGCTGTTTTTT
j_gene: TRBJ2-1; v_gene: TRBV11-2; len: 14; d_gene: NA; abundance: NA; CDR3aa: CASSLAGVGNEQFF; CDR3nt: TGTGCCAGCAGCTTAGCGGGAGTAGGAAATGAGCAGTTCTTC
j_gene: TRBJ2-1; v_gene: TRBV4-1; len: 17; d_gene: TRBD2; abundance: once; CDR3aa: CASSRWTSGSSYNEQFF; CDR3nt: TGCGCCAGCAGCCGATGGACTAGCGGGAGTTCCTACAATGAGCAGTTCTTC
j_gene: TRBJ1-2; v_gene: TRBV30; len: 12; d_gene: NA; abundance: few; CDR3aa: CAWSEQGLGYTF; CDR3nt: TGTGCCTGGAGTGAGCAGGGACTTGGCTACACCTTC
j_gene: TRBJ2-7; v_gene: TRBV6-4; len: 15; d_gene: NA; abundance: NA; CDR3aa: CASSEWQGSSYEQYF; CDR3nt: TGTGCCAGCAGTGAGTGGCAGGGCAGTTCCTACGAGCAGTACTTC
j_gene: TRBJ2-2; v_gene: TRBV5-1; len: 14; d_gene: NA; abundance: NA; CDR3aa: CASSGAVNTGELFF; CDR3nt: TGCGCCAGCAGCGGGGCAGTGAACACCGGGGAGCTGTTTTTT
j_gene: TRBJ2-7; v_gene: TRBV2; len: 12; d_gene: TRBD1; abundance: NA; CDR3aa: CASSSQGYEQYF; CDR3nt: TGTGCCAGCAGTTCACAGGGGTACGAGCAGTACTTC
j_gene: TRBJ2-7; v_gene: TRBV5-6; len: 14; d_gene: NA; abundance: NA; CDR3aa: CASSSGLSPYEQYF; CDR3nt: TGTGCCAGCAGCTCCGGGCTCTCCCCCTACGAGCAGTACTTC